These 18 T cell receptor beta chains originate from one sample sequenced in a study of T cell responses to AZD1222 COVID-19 vaccine (dated by TCRdb to the early 2020s). The protocol used for the library was the immunoSEQ multiplex PCR assay. The immuneACCESS repertoire file appears here via TCRdb, limited to in-frame rearrangements. These files lack a portion of the clones; in checked studies, under half of the deficit traces to unresolved V genes, and the cause of the others is not known. The sample includes about 130,000 clones, with around 86% observed a single time. Together, the top ten hold 5% to 6.5% of the sample. The time point tag for this specimen amounts to: baseline before first vaccination. Sequenced here: peripheral blood, sampled on day 0 of AZD1222 vaccination. The receptors derive from an adult in good health.

The CDR3 nucleotides read TGCGCCAGCAGCCTCGGAGGACAGGGGAACTATGGCTACACCTTC. It codes for CASSLGGQGNYGYTF. The chain recombines TRBV5-1 with TRBJ1-2; TRBD1 matches at 9 bases. J was trimmed by 2 bases and V by 4 bases; bases with no gene match: 6. Germline V CDR1 and CDR2: SGHRS, YFSETQ. This CDR3 comprises 15 residues.

The gene calls are TRBV6-5 and TRBJ2-1; D gene ambiguous. V was cut by 6 bases and J by 4 bases, with 4 bases left in between. Germline V lookup: CDR1 MNHEY, CDR2 SVGAGI. The CDR3 runs to 11 residues. Here the CDR3 reads CASRSYNEQFF. The CDR3 bases are TGTGCCAGCAGGTCATACAATGAGCAGTTCTTC.

V and J are TRBV30 and TRBJ1-5; D is undetermined. V was cut by 4 bases and J by 2 bases, with 12 bases left in between. CDR1 GTSNPN and CDR2 SVGIG come from the germline V gene (reference sequence). The CDR3 has 14 amino acids. Here the CDR3 DNA reads TGTGCCTGGAATCGGGCTATCGGCAATCAGCCCCAGCATTTT. The encoded protein is CAWNRAIGNQPQHF.

This chain links TRBV11-3 with TRBJ2-2, with 7 bases aligning to TRBD2. Germline loops: CDR1 SGHNT, CDR2 YENEEA. V shed 1 base and J 1 base; nucleotides not matched to a gene: 3. This CDR3 is built from 16 residues. The CDR3 loop is CASSLASGENTGELFF. In nucleotides, the CDR3 is TGTGCCAGCAGCTTAGCAAGCGGGGAGAACACCGGGGAGCTGTTTTTT.

The J gene is TRBJ2-7, the V gene TRBV9; TRBD1 matches at 10 bases. The length of the CDR3 is 14 residues. CDR1 SGDLS and CDR2 YYNGEE come from the germline V gene. The ends lost 7 bases at V and 6 bases at J; junction bases unmatched: 10. The DNA of the CDR3 is TGTGCCAGCTCGGGGGGACAGGGGCTTTTCGAGCAGTACTTC. The encoded protein is CASSGGQGLFEQYF.

CDR3 amino acids: CASRPGTGGSYEQYF. The CDR3 DNA reads TGTGCCAGCAGACCCGGGACCGGGGGGTCCTACGAGCAGTACTTC. The V gene is TRBV3-1 (or the pseudogene TRBV3-2), the J gene TRBJ2-7, with TRBD2 matching 7 bases. Germline CDR1 and CDR2: LGHDT and YNNKEL (reference sequence). CDR3 length: 15 amino acids. V trimming: 6 bases; J trimming: 1 base; junction bases outside the gene matches: 9.

The chain links TRBV3-1 (or the pseudogene TRBV3-2) to TRBJ2-2, with a tentative D call TRBD1 (5 bases). The CDR3 is 19 amino acids. Germline lookup yields CDR1 LGHDT and CDR2 YNNKEL (reference sequence). V was trimmed by 4 bases and J by 1 base, leaving 22 bases between them. CDR3 in DNA: TGTGCCAGCAGCCTTCCAGGGTTAAGGGCCAGACTGAACACCGGGGAGCTGTTTTTT. Translated, it gives CASSLPGLRARLNTGELFF.

This clone was picked up one time. V usage is TRBV5-1 and J usage is TRBJ1-2, with TRBD1 as a possible D gene (6 bases). The germline V and J ends were trimmed by 0 bases and 6 bases, with 15 bases remaining between them. This CDR3 has 15 amino acids. Germline CDR1 and CDR2: SGHRS and YFSETQ. The CDR3 sequence is CASSLADRKGDGYTF. The CDR3 DNA reads as TGCGCCAGCAGCTTGGCCGACAGGAAGGGGGATGGCTACACCTTC.

The chain links TRBV6-5 to TRBJ2-2; 7 bases agree with TRBD1. Germline loops: CDR1 MNHEY, CDR2 SVGAGI. This CDR3 is built from 13 residues. The ends lost 5 bases at V and 7 bases at J; junction bases unmatched: 4. CDR3 sequence reads: CASSPGQIGELFF. For the CDR3, the DNA is TGTGCCAGCAGTCCGGGACAGATCGGGGAGCTGTTTTTT.

V and J are TRBV7-8 and TRBJ1-3, with D tentatively TRBD1 (6 bases). Germline CDR1 is SGHVS and CDR2 is FQNEAQ. The CDR3 is 19 residues long. Trimming took off 5 bases at V and 0 bases at J, with 23 bases between the two ends. As DNA, the CDR3 is TGTGCCAGCAGCGCCGGGGGGCCCATCCTACCCCGCTCTGGAAACACCATATATTTT. Translated: CASSAGGPILPRSGNTIYF.

This chain connects TRBV3-1 (or the pseudogene TRBV3-2) to TRBJ1-1; no clear D gene. Germline V gives CDR1 LGHDT, CDR2 YNNKEL (reference sequence). Trimming pared 1 base from V and 5 bases from J, leaving 11 bases between. CDR3 length equals 14 residues. The CDR3 DNA reads TGTGCCAGCAGCCAAGTAGGGTGGGCGACTGAAGCTTTCTTT. Translating gives CASSQVGWATEAFF.

V gene TRBV30 combines with J gene TRBJ2-7, with D possibly being TRBD1 or TRBD2 (5 bases each). Germline V lookup: CDR1 GTSNPN, CDR2 SVGIG (reference sequence). The V end was cut by 6 bases, the J end by 3 bases, with 21 bases between. This CDR3 spans 15 amino acids. CDR3 sequence: CACSVIGAGLYEQYF. For the CDR3, the DNA is TGTGCCTGTTCCGTAATCGGGGCAGGGCTCTACGAGCAGTACTTC.

The sample holds a few counts of this clone. The chain's CDR3 is CASSYGGLEGPTDTQYF. DNA for the CDR3: TGTGCCAGCAGCTATGGAGGACTAGAAGGGCCCACAGATACGCAGTATTTT. The V call is TRBV6-2 or TRBV6-3, the J call TRBJ2-3; TRBD2 matches 7 bases. With V trimmed by 6 bases and J by 2 bases, 14 bases remained unmatched. Germline CDR1 is MNHEY and CDR2 is SVGEGT. The CDR3 consists of 17 residues.

The V and J genes are TRBV5-1 and TRBJ2-5; a possible D gene is TRBD2 (6 bases). The CDR3 covers 14 residues. Per the germline V gene, CDR1 is SGHRS and CDR2 is YFSETQ. The germline V and J ends were trimmed by 2 bases and 5 bases, with 13 bases remaining between them. For the CDR3, the DNA is TGCGCCAGCAGCTTCGGGGGAATAAGGGAGACCCAGTACTTC. Protein sequence: CASSFGGIRETQYF.

The chain combines TRBV7-2 with TRBJ1-5; D not resolved. Germline values: CDR1 SGHTA, CDR2 FQGNSA. This CDR3 region has 16 residues. The germline V and J ends were trimmed by 5 bases and 0 bases, with 14 bases remaining between them. The CDR3 loop reads CASSTNDGSSNQPQHF. In DNA form, the CDR3 reads TGTGCCAGCAGCACAAATGACGGTTCTAGCAATCAGCCCCAGCATTTT.

The chain employs TRBV12-3 or TRBV12-4 and TRBJ1-6; D is uncertain. The CDR3 runs to 13 residues. V was clipped by 3 bases and J by 6 bases, with 6 bases between them. The CDR3 loop is CASSLGTNSPLHF. In DNA, the CDR3 is TGTGCCAGCAGTTTGGGCACTAATTCACCCCTCCACTTT.

The chain uses TRBV6-5 and TRBJ1-5; D is perhaps TRBD1 (5 bases). The CDR3 loop spans 13 amino acids. The V gene lost 5 bases and the J gene lost 5 bases, with 10 bases spanning the gap. Germline assignment: CDR1 MNHEY and CDR2 SVGAGI. CDR3 bases: TGTGCCAGCAGTAACAACAGGCATCAGCCCCAGCATTTT. Protein sequence: CASSNNRHQPQHF.

The genes are TRBV3-1 (or the pseudogene TRBV3-2) and TRBJ2-3; 13 bases agree with TRBD2. Germline assignment: CDR1 LGHDT and CDR2 YNNKEL (reference sequence). The CDR3 loop spans 18 amino acids. With V trimmed by 4 bases and J by 1 base, 8 bases remained unmatched. The DNA of the CDR3 is TGTGCCAGCAGCCGATTACTAGCGGGGGGGCCTGGCACAGATACGCAGTATTTT. This gives the protein CASSRLLAGGPGTDTQYF.